The clone carrying this T cell receptor beta chain was detected a few times. Its antigen is currently unknown. This sample was taken from a study of T-cell reconstitution after alpha-beta-depleted transplantation in children. Unique molecular identifiers were incorporated when the TCRbeta library was constructed. Via MiXCR, TCRdb re-called the PCR reads, giving one row per CDR3 protein. The sample lists 500,000 or so distinct CDR3 sequences; 11% were seen once. Study-level points and caveats: T-cell counts and diversity at one year following transplant were attributed mainly to newly produced T cells. Reportedly, only several hundred clones from non-depleted graft cells drove alpha-beta T-cell counts at about two months. Diversity of TCRbeta at day 60 was high in some patients, arising from surviving recipient T cells and thymic progenitors.

CDR1 is ENHRY and CDR2 is SYGVKD in the germline V gene. The germline V and J ends were trimmed by 6 bases and 1 base, with 12 bases remaining between them. CDR3 length: 15 amino acids. This rearrangement joins TRBV10-3 to TRBJ2-2; possibly TRBD2 for D (5 bases). This TCR was sampled from a female patient aged 2-10 years who had a stem cell transplant for aplastic anemia, so the T cells may come from the graft donor. Here the sequenced sample was PBMCs, mostly from graft donor cells, taken 180 days after TCRalphabeta/CD19-depleted stem cell transplant. CDR3 sequence: CAISPNGLNTGELFF. The CDR3 nucleotides are TGTGCCATCAGCCCAAACGGACTGAACACCGGGGAGCTGTTTTTT.